Reported below is one T cell receptor (beta chain). Original processing methods: How many nucleated cells were present was estimated from reference gene primer amplification. This table comes from immunoSEQ multiplex PCR, and its TCRdb copy is limited to in-frame clones, with some not included. The V and J calls and clone size are taken from that table; D and trimming were inferred from the DNA. The data hold hundreds of thousands of clones, with 88% observed a single time. The data originate from a study of blood T cell repertoires in COVID-19. The wider study: Acute and convalescent COVID-19 samples came from the United States, Italy and Spain. PBMCs, B-cell-depleted T cells, or T cells were the source of the cDNA or gDNA that made up the material.

CDR3 size: 16 residues. The junction had 5 bases not matched to a gene; V was cut back by 0 bases and J by 5 bases. In germline, CDR1 is LGHNA, CDR2 YSLEER. This receptor was taken from an elderly man with acute or convalescent COVID-19. The genes are TRBV4-3 and TRBJ2-3; 10 bases match TRBD2. Source material: peripheral blood. Written as DNA, the CDR3 is TGCGCCAGCAGCCAAGACTCTAGCGGGGGCCGAGATACGCAGTATTTT. Translating gives CASSQDSSGGRDTQYF.